This TCR beta chain was captured by sequencing in a study of early T cells in non-severe SARS-CoV-2 infection (dated by TCRdb to 2020 to 2023). A note on the overall study: Bulk RNA from unsorted whole blood was used for TCR sequencing, so alpha and beta chains could not be paired.

In regard to this clonotype: Its cognate antigen has yet to be identified. Base-call qualities are not available, and no considerably larger clone is one nucleotide away.

The library was obtained by 5' RACE. The reads were generated on a NextSeq 500. To correct for sequencing error and PCR bias, the TCR library protocol tagged individual cDNA molecules with unique molecular identifiers. Sequencing covered both TCR alpha and beta chains, and within each sample the abundances of alpha and beta sequences were tightly co-correlated. Concerning the study's data processing: Decombinator V4 was used to annotate the V gene, J gene and CDR3 of the TCR sequences. Expanded TCRs were defined as changing significantly between any two time points under a Poisson model with p below 0.0001. TCR abundances were normalised to the total number of TCRs sequenced per sample and were expressed as counts per million. TRAV1-2 paired with TRAJ12, TRAJ20 or TRAJ33 defined MAIT TCRs, while TRAV10 paired with TRAJ18 defined iNKT TCRs. A search of VDJdb, accessed on 1 November 2021, was run for TCRs annotated to CMV, EBV and SARS-CoV-2, with TCRs annotated for multiple antigens excluded. TCRdb reprocessing: public reads trimmed at Q25 with fastp, clones called with MiXCR, in-frame beta chains kept. Every CDR3 protein is listed once, alongside the most common genes and DNA of its rows. None of the V and J calls come from the authors' own analysis; TCRdb made them. The sample table shows tens of thousands of distinct CDR3 sequences, and roughly 15% are seen once. The top ten clonotypes cover 3% to 4.5% of the sample.

Trimming removed 3 bases from V and 6 bases from J; the gene matches leave 7 bases unexplained. CDR1 and CDR2 were assigned from the germline V gene as KGHSH and LQKENI. The CDR3 starts with the cysteine, ends with the phenylalanine, and has 14 residues. Of all the DNA, just the CDR3 is kept, 42 bases in frame from base 1. This was a case-control study nested in a cohort of healthcare workers in London, UK, who had nasopharyngeal swab PCR tests and blood samples taken every week. Healthcare workers were recruited between 23 and 31 March 2020, during the week of the UK lockdown, and were followed weekly for up to roughly 15 weeks. Results and caveats for the whole study, not just this receptor: VDJdb matching was skewed toward anti-spike CD8 responses and likely underestimated virus-specific expansions, missing private and CD4 specificities.

The specimen comprised whole blood, sampled at baseline. The rearrangement joined TRBV18 to TRBJ2-7; TRBD1 matches 8 bases in the middle. The receptor comes from an adult who was a healthcare worker with PCR-confirmed SARS-CoV-2 infection or an uninfected control (not recorded which). The CDR3 region has the sequence CASSPGTGPPEQYF. The DNA sequence reads TGTGCCAGCTCACCCGGGACAGGACCCCCCGAGCAGTACTTC.